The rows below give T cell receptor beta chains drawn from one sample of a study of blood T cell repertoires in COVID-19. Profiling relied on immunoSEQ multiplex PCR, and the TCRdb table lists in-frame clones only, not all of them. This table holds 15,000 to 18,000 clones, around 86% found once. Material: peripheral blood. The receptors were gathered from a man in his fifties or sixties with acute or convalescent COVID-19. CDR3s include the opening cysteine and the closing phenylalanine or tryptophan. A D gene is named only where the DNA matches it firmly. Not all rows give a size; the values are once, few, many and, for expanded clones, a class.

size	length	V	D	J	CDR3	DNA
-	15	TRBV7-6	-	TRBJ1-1	CASSPVSAAGTEAFF	TGTGCCAGCAGCCCGGTTTCCGCCGCGGGGACTGAAGCTTTCTTT
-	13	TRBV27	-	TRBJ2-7	CASSNERSYEQYF	TGTGCCAGCAGTAACGAGCGGAGCTACGAGCAGTACTTC
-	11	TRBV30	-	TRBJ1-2	CATPQVYGYTF	TGTGCCACCCCCCAGGTCTATGGCTACACCTTC
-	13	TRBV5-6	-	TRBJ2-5	CASSLGGQETQYF	TGTGCCAGCAGCTTAGGGGGCCAAGAGACCCAGTACTTC
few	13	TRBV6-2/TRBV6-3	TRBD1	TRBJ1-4	CASSPTRQGILFF	TGTGCCAGCAGTCCAACCCGACAGGGGATCCTGTTTTTT
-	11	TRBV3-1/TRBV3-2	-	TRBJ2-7	CASGRPYEQYF	TGTGCCAGCGGGAGACCCTACGAGCAGTACTTC
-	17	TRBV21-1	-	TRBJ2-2	CASSKDPSGSMSGELFF	TGTGCCAGCAGCAAAGATCCTAGCGGGAGTATGTCCGGGGAGCTGTTTTTT
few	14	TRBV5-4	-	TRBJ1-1	CASRTEVSDTEAFF	TGTGCCAGCAGAACCGAAGTGAGCGACACTGAAGCTTTCTTT
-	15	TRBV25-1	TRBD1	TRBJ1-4	CASSEFGQGYEKLFF	TGTGCCAGCAGTGAATTTGGACAGGGGTATGAAAAACTGTTTTTT
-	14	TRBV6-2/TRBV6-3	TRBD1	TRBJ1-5	CASIPGGGNQPQHF	TGTGCCAGCATCCCAGGGGGAGGCAATCAGCCCCAGCATTTT
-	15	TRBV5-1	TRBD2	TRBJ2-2	CASSLEPGRAGELFF	TGCGCCAGCAGCTTGGAGCCAGGGAGGGCCGGGGAGCTGTTTTTT
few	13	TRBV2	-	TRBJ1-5	CASGGFGNQPQHF	TGTGCCAGCGGCGGTTTTGGCAATCAGCCCCAGCATTTT
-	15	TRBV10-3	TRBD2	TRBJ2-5	CANAPGREAGETQYF	TGTGCCAACGCACCGGGGCGGGAGGCTGGGGAGACCCAGTACTTC
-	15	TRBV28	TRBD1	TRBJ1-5	CASSIGGTGGQPQHF	TGTGCCAGCAGCATAGGGGGGACAGGGGGACAGCCCCAGCATTTT
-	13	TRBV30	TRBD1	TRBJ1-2	CAWRRDRPSSYTF	TGTGCCTGGAGGAGGGACAGACCCTCGAGCTACACCTTC
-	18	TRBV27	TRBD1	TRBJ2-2	CASSLSPGQGGNTGELFF	TGTGCCAGCAGTTTATCCCCCGGACAGGGGGGGAACACCGGGGAGCTGTTTTTT
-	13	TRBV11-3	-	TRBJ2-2	CASSLWEAGELFF	TGTGCCAGCAGCTTATGGGAGGCCGGGGAGCTGTTTTTT
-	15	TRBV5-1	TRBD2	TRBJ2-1	CASSLSLAAYNEQFF	TGCGCCAGCAGCTTGAGCCTAGCGGCTTACAATGAGCAGTTCTTC
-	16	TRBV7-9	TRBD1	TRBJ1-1	CASSLATGPQWREAFF	TGTGCCAGCAGCTTAGCGACAGGGCCTCAGTGGCGTGAAGCTTTCTTT
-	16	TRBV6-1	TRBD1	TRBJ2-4	CASSETGGWAKNIQYF	TGTGCCAGCAGTGAAACAGGGGGCTGGGCCAAAAACATTCAGTACTTC
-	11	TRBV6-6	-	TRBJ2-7	CASRQGYEQYF	TGTGCCAGCAGGCAGGGGTACGAGCAGTACTTC
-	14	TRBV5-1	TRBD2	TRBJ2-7	CATSTSGSTNEQYF	TGCGCCACCTCAACTAGCGGGAGTACAAACGAGCAGTACTTC
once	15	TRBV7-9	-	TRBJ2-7	CASSPLPGQTYEQYF	TGTGCCAGCAGCCCGCTACCGGGACAAACCTACGAGCAGTACTTC
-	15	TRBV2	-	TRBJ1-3	CASVPAGLRGNTIYF	TGTGCCAGCGTCCCCGCGGGGCTTAGAGGAAACACCATATATTTT
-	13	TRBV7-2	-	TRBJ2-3	CASSLVTVDTQYF	TGTGCCAGCAGCTTAGTTACGGTGGATACGCAGTATTTT
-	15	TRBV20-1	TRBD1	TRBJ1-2	CSASGGRGRDYGYTF	TGCAGTGCTAGTGGGGGCAGGGGGCGAGACTATGGCTACACCTTC
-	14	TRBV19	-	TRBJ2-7	CASSIGPGWYEQYF	TGTGCCAGTAGTATAGGGCCGGGTTGGTACGAGCAGTACTTC
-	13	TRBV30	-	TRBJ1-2	CAWSLARNYGYTF	TGTGCCTGGAGTTTGGCACGCAACTATGGCTACACCTTC
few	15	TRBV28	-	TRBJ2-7	CASRARTLTSYEQYF	TGTGCCAGCAGAGCCCGGACACTTACGTCCTACGAGCAGTACTTC
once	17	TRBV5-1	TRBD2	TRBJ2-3	CASSSRMTSGSSDTQYF	TGCGCCAGCAGCTCCAGGATGACTAGCGGGAGCTCAGATACGCAGTATTTT
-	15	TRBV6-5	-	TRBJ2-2	CASSYSRLVIGELFF	TGTGCCAGCAGTTACTCGCGGCTAGTTATCGGGGAGCTGTTTTTT
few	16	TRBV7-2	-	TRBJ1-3	CASSGYITGTGNTIYF	TGTGCCAGCAGCGGATATATTACAGGGACTGGAAACACCATATATTTT
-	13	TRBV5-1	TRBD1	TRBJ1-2	CASSLSDRVRVTF	TGCGCCAGCAGCTTGAGCGACAGGGTTCGTGTCACCTTC
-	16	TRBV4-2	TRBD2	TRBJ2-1	CASSQQAGGSYNEQFF	TGTGCCAGCAGCCAACAAGCGGGGGGATCCTACAATGAGCAGTTCTTC
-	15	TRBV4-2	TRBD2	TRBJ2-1	CATTLGSGNYNEQFF	TGTGCCACAACGTTAGGAAGCGGGAACTACAATGAGCAGTTCTTC
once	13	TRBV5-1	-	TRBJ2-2	CASSLGPTGELFF	TGCGCCAGCAGCCTAGGCCCCACCGGGGAGCTGTTTTTT
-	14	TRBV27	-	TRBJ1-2	CASSPGQGLAGYTF	TGTGCCAGCAGTCCTGGCCAGGGTCTTGCTGGCTACACCTTC
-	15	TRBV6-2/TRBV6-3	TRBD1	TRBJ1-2	CASSYPGQGNYGYTF	TGTGCCAGCAGTTACCCGGGACAGGGAAACTATGGCTACACCTTC
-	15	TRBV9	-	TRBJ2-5	CASSVGASSMETQYF	TGTGCCAGCAGCGTAGGGGCATCCAGCATGGAGACCCAGTACTTC
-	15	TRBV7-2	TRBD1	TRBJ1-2	CASSFTGQAIYGYTF	TGTGCCAGCAGCTTTACGGGACAGGCGATCTATGGCTACACCTTC
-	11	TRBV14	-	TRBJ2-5	CASSLQETQYF	TGTGCCAGCAGTCTTCAAGAGACCCAGTACTTC
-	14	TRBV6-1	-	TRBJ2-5	CASSEGRGLETQYF	TGTGCCAGCAGTGAAGGGCGGGGATTGGAGACCCAGTACTTC
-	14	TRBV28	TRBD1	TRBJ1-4	CASSDRGRDEKLFF	TGTGCCAGCAGCGACAGGGGAAGGGATGAAAAACTGTTTTTT
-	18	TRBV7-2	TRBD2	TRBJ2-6	CASSFFVGGTSGANVLTF	TGTGCCAGCAGCTTTTTTGTGGGAGGGACCTCTGGGGCCAACGTCCTGACTTTC
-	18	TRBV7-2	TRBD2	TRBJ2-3	CASSLMTGTSGSTDTQYF	TGTGCCAGCAGCTTAATGACCGGGACTAGCGGAAGCACAGATACGCAGTATTTT